What follows are 10 T cell receptor beta chains derived from one specimen sequenced in a study of vaccination and CD4 T cells after COVID-19. The Oncomine TCR Beta short-read assay was what sequenced the DNA obtained from cultured CD4+ T cells. TCRdb itself ran the PCR reads through MiXCR, one entry per CDR3 protein. The sample holds approximately 21,000 distinct CDR3 sequences, 55% seen once. This sample's treatment: roughly 10-day PBMC culture with coronavirus spike peptide pools or control peptides (ViraFEST assay). The antigens these receptors bind are not known. Source material: CD4+ T cells from blood, cultured in vitro. The source is a human donor who had recovered from COVID-19.

The DNA for the CDR3 is TGTGCCAGCAGTTACTCGGGGGCGCGGGGAAACACCATATATTTT. Translation: CASSYSGARGNTIYF. This chain uses TRBV6-5 with TRBJ1-3, with TRBD1 as a possible D gene (6 bases). Per the germline V gene, CDR1 is MNHEY and CDR2 is SVGAGI. The CDR3 consists of 15 residues. Trimming shortened V by 0 bases and J by 4 bases, and 10 bases separated the two germline ends.

The chain couples TRBV7-6 to TRBJ1-1; no definite D call. V was clipped by 2 bases and J by 2 bases, with 6 bases between them. This CDR3 is built from 13 residues. Germline V CDR1 and CDR2: SGHVS, FNYEAQ. The CDR3 DNA follows: TGTGCCAGCAGCTTACAACAAAACACTGAAGCTTTCTTT. Translation gives CASSLQQNTEAFF.

The chain couples TRBV2 to TRBJ2-5; D not certain. The germline V gene encodes CDR1 SNHLY and CDR2 FYNNEI. Deletions cut 2 bases from V and 9 bases from J, with 7 bases between. The CDR3 is 11 residues long. CDR3 sequence: CASSEFTAQYF. CDR3 in DNA: TGTGCCAGCAGTGAATTTACGGCCCAGTACTTC. The entire variable domain, with the rest obtained from reference TRBV2 and TRBJ2-5, is as follows: EPEVTQTPSHQVTQMGQEVILRCVPISNHLYFYWYRQILGQKVEFLVSFYNNEISEKSEIFDDQFSVERPDGSNFTLKIRSTKLEDSAMYFCASSEFTAQYFGPGTRLLVL.

The J gene is TRBJ2-2, the V gene TRBV7-6; 7 nucleotides line up with TRBD1. CDR1 is SGHVS, CDR2 FNYEAQ, per germline. The junction had 2 bases not matched to a gene; V was cut back by 1 base and J by 0 bases. The CDR3 consists of 16 residues. CDR3 sequence reads: CASSLGQGANTGELFF. CDR3 in DNA: TGTGCCAGCAGCTTAGGACAGGGAGCGAACACCGGGGAGCTGTTTTTT.

The rearrangement joins TRBV20-1 to TRBJ2-3, with D possibly matching TRBD2 (6 bases). The V and J ends lost 6 bases and 2 bases respectively, with 15 bases between them. The germline gives CDR1 DFQATT, CDR2 SNEGSKA (reference sequence). CDR3 length: 14 residues. This CDR3 reads CSADPGGATDTQYF. The DNA of the CDR3 is TGCAGTGCGGATCCCGGGGGAGCCACAGATACGCAGTATTTT.

The chain recombines TRBV5-6 with TRBJ1-2, with TRBD1 matching over 7 bases. Germline V CDR1 and CDR2: SGHDT, YYEEEE. CDR3 length: 14 residues. The V segment lost 4 bases and the J segment 7 bases; nucleotides outside the gene matches: 10. Here the CDR3 reads CASSPDRTARGYTF. CDR3 coding DNA: TGTGCCAGCAGCCCGGACAGGACAGCTCGTGGCTACACCTTC. The full variable domain, with the rest looked up from reference TRBV5-6 and TRBJ1-2, is DAGVTQSPTHLIKTRGQQVTLRCSPKSGHDTVSWYQQALGQGPQFIFQYYEEEERQRGNFPDRFSGHQFPNYSSELNVNALLLGDSALYLCASSPDRTARGYTFGSGTRLTVV.

V and J are TRBV27 and TRBJ2-3; 10 nucleotides agree with TRBD2. Losses at the gene ends were 7 bases for V and 0 bases for J; bases not matched to a gene: 4. The CDR3 has 15 residues. Germline CDR1 MNHEY, CDR2 SMNVEV (reference sequence). For the CDR3, the DNA is TGTGCCAGCACCTTACTAGCGGGGAGCACAGATACGCAGTATTTT. This sequence encodes CASTLLAGSTDTQYF.

The chain has TRBV28 and TRBJ1-2; 10 bases fit TRBD1. This CDR3 comprises 15 residues. V lost 6 bases and J lost 4; bases outside the gene matches: 8. CDR1 is MDHEN and CDR2 is SYDVKM in the germline V gene. The CDR3 reads CASRTPGQGRYGYTF. The CDR3 nucleotides read TGTGCCAGCAGAACACCGGGACAGGGGCGCTATGGCTACACCTTC.

The chain carries TRBV30 and TRBJ1-5; the D is unclear. The V and J ends lost 4 bases and 1 base respectively, with 8 bases between them. CDR3 size: 13 residues. The V gene's germline CDR1 is GTSNPN and CDR2 SVGIG (reference sequence). The DNA for the CDR3 is TGTGCCTGGACCGCGGACAGCAATCAGCCCCAGCATTTT. This codes for CAWTADSNQPQHF. Full variable domain (remainder filled in from reference TRBV30 and TRBJ1-5): SQTIHQWPATLVQPVGSPLSLECTVEGTSNPNLYWYRQAAGRGLQLLFYSVGIGQISSEVPQNLSASRPQDRQFILSSKKLLLSDSGFYLCAWTADSNQPQHFGDGTRLSIL.

The count of this clonotype is one. The chain carries TRBV5-1 and TRBJ1-2, with 7 bases lining up with TRBD1. CDR1 is SGHRS, CDR2 YFSETQ, per germline. The CDR3 covers 13 residues. V gave up 0 bases and J gave up 6 bases; unmatched junction bases: 2. The DNA of the CDR3 is TGCGCCAGCAGCTTGGAAGGGGGCGATGGCTACACCTTC. Translated: CASSLEGGDGYTF.